One sample yielded the 9 T cell receptor beta chains listed below, sequenced in a study of OX40 agonist ivuxolimab in advanced cancers. TCRdb keeps only in-frame clones here, not all; method: immunoSEQ multiplex PCR. The data contain about 96,000 clones, roughly four fifths of them singletons. The sequencing used CD4+ or CD8+ T cells sorted from blood, collected in a trial of the OX40 agonist ivuxolimab. These receptors were taken from an adult with an advanced solid tumor such as melanoma, head and neck, liver or kidney cancer.

The chain couples TRBV5-1 to TRBJ1-1; 9 nucleotides match TRBD1. The CDR3 runs to 14 residues. Germline CDR1 reads SGHRS; CDR2 reads YFSETQ. The junction had 7 bases not matched to a gene; V was cut back by 5 bases and J by 5 bases. DNA for the CDR3: TGCGCCAGCAGGGGGGGACAGGGAAGAACTGAAGCTTTCTTT. It yields the protein CASRGGQGRTEAFF. Complete variable domain (other parts from reference TRBV5-1 and TRBJ1-1): KAGVTQTPRYLIKTRGQQVTLSCSPISGHRSVSWYQQTPGQGLQFLFEYFSETQRNKGNFPGRFSGRQFSNSRSEMNVSTLELGDSALYLCASRGGQGRTEAFFGQGTRLTVV.

The rearrangement links TRBV7-2 to TRBJ2-7; TRBD1 aligns across 7 bases. Germline-derived CDR1 and CDR2 are SGHTA and FQGNSA. With 1 base clipped from V and 5 bases from J, the junction kept 5 bases outside the gene matches. CDR3 length: 14 residues. The CDR3 nucleotides read TGTGCCAGCAGCTTAGGAGGGGGCCTGGACGAGCAGTACTTC. It codes for CASSLGGGLDEQYF.

The V call is TRBV6-5, the J call TRBJ2-7; D is perhaps TRBD2 (6 bases). With 7 bases removed from V and 6 bases from J, the gap between germline ends came to 19 bases. The germline V gene encodes CDR1 MNHEY and CDR2 SVGAGI. This CDR3 region has 14 residues. The CDR3 coding sequence is TGTGCCAGCACCACGACCGGGGGAATGCGCGAGCAGTACTTC. It codes for CASTTTGGMREQYF.

This clone was seen a few times. The rearrangement joins TRBV6-5 to TRBJ2-1; D call uncertain. The length of the CDR3 is 15 residues. CDR1 MNHEY and CDR2 SVGAGI come from the germline V gene. V was pared by 2 bases and J by 7 bases, with 15 bases between. CDR3 protein: CASSYTSGPLNEQFF. DNA of the CDR3: TGTGCCAGCAGTTACACTTCCGGGCCCTTGAATGAGCAGTTCTTC.

This clone occurred a few times. The J gene is TRBJ2-5, the V gene TRBV6-1; tentative D call: TRBD1 (6 bases). The ends were cut back, 2 bases at V and 7 bases at J, with 14 bases in the middle. The CDR3 consists of 14 residues. Germline V gene data show CDR1 as MNHNS and CDR2 as SASEGT. The CDR3: CASSELGGSGTQYF. The CDR3 bases are TGTGCCAGCAGTGAACTAGGGGGTTCAGGGACCCAGTACTTC.

The chain uses TRBV14 and TRBJ2-7; unclear D gene. The CDR3 extends over 16 amino acids. The germline V and J ends were trimmed by 0 bases and 2 bases, with 14 bases remaining between them. The germline V gene encodes CDR1 SGHDN and CDR2 FVKESK. As DNA, the CDR3 is TGTGCCAGCAGCCAAGATTCGTGGCCGGGCCCCTACGAGCAGTACTTC. Translating gives CASSQDSWPGPYEQYF.

The chain couples TRBV4-2 to TRBJ2-7; 9 nucleotides align to TRBD1. CDR3 length: 15 residues. Germline V lookup: CDR1 LGHNA, CDR2 YNFKEQ. V gave up 1 base and J gave up 0 bases; unmatched junction bases: 1. The CDR3 region is CASSQVDRGSYEQYF. The CDR3 region has the DNA TGTGCCAGCAGCCAAGTGGACAGGGGCTCCTACGAGCAGTACTTC.

The chain links TRBV5-8 to TRBJ1-5; 7 bases are a match to TRBD1. V was pared by 2 bases and J by 3 bases, with 5 bases of the junction left unmatched. The CDR3 is 15 residues long. Germline CDR1 reads SGHTS; CDR2 reads YDEGEE. The CDR3 loop is CASSFRGIDNQPQHF. CDR3 nucleotide sequence: TGTGCCAGCAGCTTCAGGGGGATCGACAATCAGCCCCAGCATTTT.

The chain carries TRBV7-9 and TRBJ1-4, with 9 nucleotides matching TRBD1. Germline trimming cut 4 bases from V and 8 bases from J; bases unmatched to any gene: 8. Germline values: CDR1 SEHNR, CDR2 FQNEAQ (reference sequence). The CDR3 is made up of 15 amino acids. DNA for the CDR3: TGTGCCAGCAGCTCAACCGGGACAGGGAGCGAAAAACTGTTTTTT. It is translated as CASSSTGTGSEKLFF.